This paragraph reports one T cell receptor (beta chain). This entry comes from a study of blood T cell repertoires in COVID-19. Study as a whole: COVID-19 samples, acute and convalescent, were from the United States, Italy and Spain.

Clinical history reported by participants formed the basis on which cohorts were assigned. The study recruited exposed participants who had met a COVID-19 case within 2 weeks before entry. The germline CDR1 and CDR2 sequences are LGHDT and YNNKEL (reference sequence). The V gene lost 9 bases and the J gene lost 3 bases, with 21 bases spanning the gap. The CDR3 consists of 16 residues. The protocol was immunoSEQ multiplex PCR, while the TCRdb copy is restricted to in-frame clones and leaves out a portion. The top ten clones hold roughly 1.7% of a sample with about 140,000 clones, more than 80% of them seen once.

Sequencing was performed on PBMCs or T cells enriched from blood (not recorded which). The clonotype originates from a woman aged 18-35 years who had been exposed to COVID-19. The chain recombines TRBV3-1 (or the pseudogene TRBV3-2) with TRBJ2-1; D ambiguous. The CDR3 loop reads CASSPNPGSDYNEQFF. DNA for the CDR3: TGTGCCAGTTCCCCAAACCCAGGATCCGACTACAATGAGCAGTTCTTC.